This TCR beta chain comes out of a study of CD8 T cells in ankylosing spondylitis. General study results and limits: CD8+ disease-linked clones were present at relatively low frequencies in blood. Seemingly characteristic of ankylosing spondylitis blood was a TCR beta motif consisting of several highly homologous variants. Previous work reported some of these motif variants in the synovial fluid and blood of reactive arthritis. It was reported that disease-linked clones were significantly enriched in matched ankylosing spondylitis synovial fluid.

There are a few counts of this clonotype. Its antigen is undetermined. Libraries for TCR beta were made by quantitative 5'-RACE with molecular barcodes. TCRdb reprocessed the 5' RACE reads with MiXCR, giving one entry per CDR3 protein. The profile shows a few hundred thousand distinct CDR3 sequences, about a sixth of them singletons. The CDR3 consists of 16 residues. CDR1 and CDR2 (germline): DFQATT, SNEGSKA (reference sequence). Germline trimming cut 1 base from V and 2 bases from J; bases unmatched to any gene: 5. This receptor was identified in a male donor with ankylosing spondylitis. Sequenced: blood, either unsorted or a sorted T cell fraction (not recorded which). V is TRBV20-1 and J is TRBJ2-7, with TRBD2 matching over 13 bases. The CDR3 region is CSARATSGGIAYEQYF. CDR3 sequence (DNA): TGCAGTGCTAGAGCGACTAGCGGGGGGATTGCCTACGAGCAGTACTTC.